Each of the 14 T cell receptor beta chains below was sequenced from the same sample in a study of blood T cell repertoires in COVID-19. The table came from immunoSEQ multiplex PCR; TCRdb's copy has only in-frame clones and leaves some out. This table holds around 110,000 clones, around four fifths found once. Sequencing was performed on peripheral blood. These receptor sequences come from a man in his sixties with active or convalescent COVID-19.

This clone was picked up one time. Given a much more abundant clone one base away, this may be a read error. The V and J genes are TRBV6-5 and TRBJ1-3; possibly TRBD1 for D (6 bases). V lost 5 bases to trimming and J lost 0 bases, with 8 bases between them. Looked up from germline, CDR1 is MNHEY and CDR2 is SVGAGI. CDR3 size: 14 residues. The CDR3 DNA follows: TGTGCCAGCAGTACAGGGAGCTCTGGAAACACCATATATTTT. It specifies CASSTGSSGNTIYF.

The CDR3 DNA reads TGTGCCAGCAGCTTGGACAAAGAGACCCAGTACTTC. It is translated as CASSLDKETQYF. The rearrangement joins TRBV5-8 to TRBJ2-5, with D unresolved. Germline V gene lookup returns CDR1 SGHTS and CDR2 YDEGEE. The V end was cut by 0 bases, the J end by 3 bases, with 3 bases between. The CDR3 sequence is 12 residues long.

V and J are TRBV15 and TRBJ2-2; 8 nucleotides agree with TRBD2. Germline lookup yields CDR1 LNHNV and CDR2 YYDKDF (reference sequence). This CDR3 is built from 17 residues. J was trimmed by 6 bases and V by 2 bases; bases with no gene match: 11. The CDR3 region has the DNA TGTGCCACCAGCAGATATTCTGGACTAGCCGCGGCCGGGGAGCTGTTTTTT. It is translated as CATSRYSGLAAAGELFF.

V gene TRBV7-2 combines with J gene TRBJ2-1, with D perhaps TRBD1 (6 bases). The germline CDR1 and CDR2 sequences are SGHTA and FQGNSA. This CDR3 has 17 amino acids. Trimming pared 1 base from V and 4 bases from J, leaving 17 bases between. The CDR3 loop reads CASSLGPPGEIYNEQFF. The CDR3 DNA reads TGTGCCAGCAGCTTAGGCCCCCCAGGGGAAATTTACAATGAGCAGTTCTTC.

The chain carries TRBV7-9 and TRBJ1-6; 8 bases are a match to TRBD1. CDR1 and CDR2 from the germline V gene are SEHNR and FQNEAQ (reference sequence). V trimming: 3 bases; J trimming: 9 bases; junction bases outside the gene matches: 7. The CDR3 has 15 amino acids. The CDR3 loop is CASSLEGQAVSPLHF. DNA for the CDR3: TGTGCCAGCAGCTTGGAGGGACAGGCGGTTTCACCCCTCCACTTT. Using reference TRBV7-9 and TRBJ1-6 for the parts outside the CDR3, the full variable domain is DTGVSQNPRHKITKRGQNVTFRCDPISEHNRLYWYRQTLGQGPEFLTYFQNEAQLEKSRLLSDRFSAERPKGSFSTLEIQRTEQGDSAMYLCASSLEGQAVSPLHFGNGTRLTVT.

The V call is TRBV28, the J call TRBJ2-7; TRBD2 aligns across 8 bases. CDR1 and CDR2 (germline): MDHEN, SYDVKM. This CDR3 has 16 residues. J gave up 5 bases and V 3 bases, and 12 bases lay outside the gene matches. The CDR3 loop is CASSFSGRGAGDEQYF. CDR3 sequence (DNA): TGTGCCAGCAGTTTTTCTGGGCGGGGGGCTGGAGACGAGCAGTACTTC. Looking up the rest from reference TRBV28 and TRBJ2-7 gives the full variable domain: DVKVTQSSRYLVKRTGEKVFLECVQDMDHENMFWYRQDPGLGLRLIYFSYDVKMKEKGDIPEGYSVSREKKERFSLILESASTNQTSMYLCASSFSGRGAGDEQYFGPGTRLTVT.

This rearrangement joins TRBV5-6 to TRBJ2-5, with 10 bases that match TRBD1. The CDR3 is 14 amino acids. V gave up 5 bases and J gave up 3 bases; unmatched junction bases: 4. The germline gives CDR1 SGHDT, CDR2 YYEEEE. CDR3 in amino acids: CASSSDRGKETQYF. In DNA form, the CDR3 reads TGTGCCAGCAGTTCGGACAGGGGGAAAGAGACCCAGTACTTC.

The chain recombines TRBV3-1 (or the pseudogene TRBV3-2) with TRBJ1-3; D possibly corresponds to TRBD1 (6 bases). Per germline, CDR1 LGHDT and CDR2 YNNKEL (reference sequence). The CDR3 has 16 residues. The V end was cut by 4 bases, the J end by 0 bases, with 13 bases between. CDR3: CASSPSPDSSGNTIYF. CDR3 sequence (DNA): TGTGCCAGCAGCCCATCTCCGGACAGCTCTGGAAACACCATATATTTT.

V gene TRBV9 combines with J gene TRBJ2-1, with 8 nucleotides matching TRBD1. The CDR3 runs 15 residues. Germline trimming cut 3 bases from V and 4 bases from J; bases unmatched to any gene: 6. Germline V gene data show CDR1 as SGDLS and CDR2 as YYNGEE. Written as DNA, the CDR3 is TGTGCCAGCAGCGGTGGGGACAGGAATTACAATGAGCAGTTCTTC. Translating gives CASSGGDRNYNEQFF.

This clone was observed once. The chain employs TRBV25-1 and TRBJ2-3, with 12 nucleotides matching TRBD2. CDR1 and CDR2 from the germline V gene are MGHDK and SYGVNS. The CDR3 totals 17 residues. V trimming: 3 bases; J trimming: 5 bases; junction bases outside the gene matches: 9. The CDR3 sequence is CASSEGTSGWTKDTQYF. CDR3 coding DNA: TGTGCCAGCAGTGAGGGGACTAGCGGGTGGACAAAAGATACGCAGTATTTT.

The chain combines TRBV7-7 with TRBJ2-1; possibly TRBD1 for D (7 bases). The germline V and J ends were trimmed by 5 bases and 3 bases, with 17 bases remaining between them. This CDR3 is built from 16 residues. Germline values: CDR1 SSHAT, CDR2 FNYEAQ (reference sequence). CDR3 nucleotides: TGTGCCAGCAGCCCCGGCGGGGCAGGGGGCTACAATGAGCAGTTCTTC. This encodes CASSPGGAGGYNEQFF.

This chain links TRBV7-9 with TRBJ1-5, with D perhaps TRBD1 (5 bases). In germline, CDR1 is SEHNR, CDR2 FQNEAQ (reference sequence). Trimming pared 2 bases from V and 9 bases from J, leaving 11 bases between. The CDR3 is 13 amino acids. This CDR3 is CASSLLEGRPQHF. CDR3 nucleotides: TGTGCCAGCAGCTTATTGGAGGGACGGCCCCAGCATTTT. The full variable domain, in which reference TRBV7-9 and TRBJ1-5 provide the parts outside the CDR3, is DTGVSQNPRHKITKRGQNVTFRCDPISEHNRLYWYRQTLGQGPEFLTYFQNEAQLEKSRLLSDRFSAERPKGSFSTLEIQRTEQGDSAMYLCASSLLEGRPQHFGDGTRLSIL.

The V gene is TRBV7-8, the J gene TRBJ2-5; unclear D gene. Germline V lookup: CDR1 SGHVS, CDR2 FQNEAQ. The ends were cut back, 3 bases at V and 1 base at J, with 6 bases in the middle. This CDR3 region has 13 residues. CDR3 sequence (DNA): TGTGCCAGCAGCTTCTCAGTCCAAGAGACCCAGTACTTC. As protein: CASSFSVQETQYF.

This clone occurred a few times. The CDR3 sequence: CASRPGQAVRGYTF. In DNA form, the CDR3 reads TGTGCCAGCAGACCGGGACAGGCGGTTCGTGGCTACACCTTC. The rearrangement links TRBV5-4 to TRBJ1-2, with TRBD1 identical over 8 bases. Germline V CDR1 and CDR2: SGHNT, YYREEE (reference sequence). This CDR3 is 14 amino acids long. Trimming at V came to 5 bases and at J to 7 bases, leaving 10 bases not matched to a gene. The whole variable domain, filled in from reference TRBV5-4 and TRBJ1-2, reads ETGVTQSPTHLIKTRGQQVTLRCSSQSGHNTVSWYQQALGQGPQFIFQYYREEENGRGNFPPRFSGLQFPNYSSELNVNALELDDSALYLCASRPGQAVRGYTFGSGTRLTVV.